The source of this T cell receptor beta chain is a study of blood T cell repertoires in COVID-19. Participants were aged about 18 to 100 years from more than 20 US areas. Recovered status applied to Cohort 3 donors who had two consecutive negative PCRs. It also applied to those with clearance or with symptom resolution. Assay used: immunoSEQ multiplex PCR; TCRdb lists only in-frame clones, some missing. Of some 320,000 clones in the sample, around 90% were seen once. The germline V and J ends were trimmed by 0 bases and 0 bases, with 9 bases remaining between them. Germline CDR1 and CDR2: KGHSH and LQKENI. The CDR3 loop spans 16 amino acids.

The chain has TRBV18 and TRBJ1-3; D remains unclear. The sequence was obtained from a man in his 60s who had recovered from COVID-19. Source material: PBMCs or T cells enriched from blood (not recorded which). The chain's CDR3 is CASSPPAGSSGNTIYF. CDR3 sequence (DNA): TGTGCCAGCTCACCACCGGCGGGCAGCTCTGGAAACACCATATATTTT.